A single sample is the source of the 3 T cell receptor beta chains below, sequenced in a study of blood T cell repertoires in COVID-19. The method was immunoSEQ multiplex PCR; TCRdb's version includes in-frame clones alone and lacks a portion of them. Here the sample spans a few hundred thousand clones, roughly nine tenths being singletons. The sample taken for sequencing was peripheral blood. The receptors here all came from a woman between 25 and 40 years old with COVID-19, enrolled during active disease.

The J gene is TRBJ2-1, the V gene TRBV5-6, with 9 bases aligning to TRBD1. V lost 3 bases, J lost 6 bases, and 7 bases stayed unmatched. CDR1 is SGHDT, CDR2 YYEEEE, per germline. CDR3 length: 15 residues. The DNA for the CDR3 is TGTGCCAGCAGCTCCGAACTGACAGGGGGCAATGAGCAGTTCTTC. This translates into CASSSELTGGNEQFF.

The count of this clone is one. The V call is TRBV29-1, the J call TRBJ2-5; TRBD1 matches 7 bases. The V gene end was trimmed by 4 bases and the J gene end by 5 bases; junction bases not matched to a gene: 7. The germline V gene has CDR1 SQVTM and CDR2 ANQGSEA. CDR3 size: 13 residues. CDR3 protein: CSVARDRGETQYF. CDR3 DNA sequence: TGCAGCGTTGCCCGGGACAGAGGGGAGACCCAGTACTTC.

This clone has only a few counts. V and J are TRBV6-5 and TRBJ2-3, with 7 positions matching TRBD1. Germline assignment: CDR1 MNHEY and CDR2 SVGAGI. The trim removed 6 bases at V and 3 bases at J, leaving 9 bases unmatched. The CDR3 is 15 amino acids. CDR3 protein: CASRLTGDGTDTQYF. The DNA for the CDR3 is TGTGCCAGCAGGCTCACAGGGGACGGAACAGATACGCAGTATTTT.